This entry is about one TCR beta chain. This specimen comes from a study of T cell responses to AZD1222 COVID-19 vaccine. The data were produced by immunoSEQ multiplex PCR, yet TCRdb's version contains in-frame clones alone and is incomplete. The sample shows some 130,000 clones, just over 90% of them seen only once. V was cut by 5 bases and J by 4 bases, with 12 bases left in between. The CDR3 has 12 amino acids. Germline V gene data show CDR1 as GTSNPN and CDR2 as SVGIG (reference sequence). The TCR comes from an adult who received the AZD1222 COVID-19 vaccine. This sample comprised peripheral blood, obtained 28 days after the second AZD1222 dose. The rearrangement uses TRBV30 and TRBJ2-7; possible D gene TRBD2, 6 bases. CDR3 in DNA: TGTGCCTGGGGGACTGGAAAATACGAGCAGTACTTC. Amino acid sequence: CAWGTGKYEQYF.